This TCR beta chain appears in the sequencing data of a study of control samples from healthy donors and cancer patients. TCRdb's table, derived via immunoSEQ multiplex PCR, lists solely in-frame clones and lacks some. The table has about 150,000 clones, 94% seen once. The V gene end was trimmed by 10 bases and the J gene end by 2 bases; junction bases not matched to a gene: 8. The CDR3 length is 14 residues. The germline CDR1 and CDR2 sequences are MNHEY and SVGAGI. V gene TRBV6-5 combines with J gene TRBJ1-3, with 7 positions matching TRBD1. Material: blood. The receptor was isolated from a man in his forties in good health. CDR3 DNA: TGTGCCACCCGATCCGGGACAGCTGGAAACACCATATATTTT. It encodes CATRSGTAGNTIYF.